This entry features one T cell receptor beta chain sequence. This record comes from a study of blood T cell repertoires in COVID-19. The CDR3 loop spans 16 amino acids. V lost 4 bases and J lost 4; bases outside the gene matches: 6. Germline V gene lookup returns CDR1 SGHRS and CDR2 YFSETQ. In the authors' workflow: Estimates of nucleated cell counts were drawn from the amplification of reference gene primers. TCRdb's table, derived via immunoSEQ multiplex PCR, lists solely in-frame clones and lacks some. V and J calls and clone size are those listed in that table; D and trimming were worked out from the DNA. This table holds about 61,000 clones, just under 85% found once.

The sequencing sample was made of peripheral blood. The chain carries TRBV5-1 and TRBJ2-3; 13 nucleotides align to TRBD2. This clonotype was obtained from a man in his 70s with acute or convalescent COVID-19. CDR3 sequence: CASSPWTSGGADTQYF. In nucleotides, the CDR3 is TGCGCCAGCAGCCCTTGGACTAGCGGGGGTGCAGATACGCAGTATTTT.